A selection of T cell receptor beta chains follows, all from one sample in a study of cytomegalovirus exposure and HLA in healthy donors. TCRdb's copy holds only in-frame clones and misses some; the assay was immunoSEQ multiplex PCR. The data show roughly 130,000 clones, with 66% seen just once and about 1.5% held by the top ten. The sample taken for sequencing was PBMCs. Receptors were obtained from a man aged 18 to 29 in good health and CMV-seronegative. Each CDR3 is given without its conserved first and last residue.

j_call v_call cdr3_length cdr3_aa
TRBJ2-5 TRBV6-5 14 ASSYRLAGTQETQY
TRBJ1-3 TRBV30 11 AWSGGSGNTIY
TRBJ1-2 TRBV7-2 14 ASSTMTGGQGSGYT
TRBJ2-3 TRBV6-1 13 ASLFLAGSTDTQY
TRBJ2-3 TRBV18 10 ASSPAGDTQY
TRBJ2-7 TRBV30 13 ATSRRGKSSYEQY
TRBJ2-7 TRBV5-4 13 ASSSKGQGISEQY
TRBJ2-2 TRBV29-1 10 SVGRKTGELF
TRBJ1-4 TRBV30 12 AWSDGRVNEKLF
TRBJ1-2 TRBV14 11 ASSKTGNYGYT
TRBJ2-3 TRBV10-3 13 AIRGTGAGSDTQY
TRBJ2-3 TRBV10-3 17 AIRVLVGLDYQQVDTQY
TRBJ1-1 TRBV25-1 12 ASSGRTVIEGAF
TRBJ2-5 TRBV29-1 12 SVEKGSGRETQY
TRBJ2-3 TRBV5-4 13 ASSPDRAGPDTQY
TRBJ2-1 TRBV9 12 ASSVRGSRNEQF
TRBJ1-2 TRBV20-1 9 SARPDYGYT
TRBJ2-1 TRBV9 13 ASSGSGGKNNEQF
TRBJ2-3 TRBV29-1 13 SVGPTGGSTDTQY
NA TRBV27 14 ASSSASGQPSYEQY
TRBJ2-5 TRBV7-9 13 ASSSGQPGQETQY
TRBJ2-6 TRBV28 12 ASSFPGGANVLT
TRBJ1-2 TRBV7-8 11 ASSQDRQYGYT
TRBJ1-2 TRBV27 12 ASRLTGQVDGYP
TRBJ1-5 TRBV9 12 ASSQGGGNQPQH
TRBJ2-7 TRBV5-4 12 ASSLHSSPYEQY
TRBJ1-4 TRBV5-1 11 ASSSTGDEKLF
TRBJ2-1 TRBV30 13 AWTPLGKQDNEQF
TRBJ2-7 TRBV19 12 ASSAGGGRYEQY
TRBJ1-5 TRBV19 11 ASSIVGGQPQH
TRBJ1-2 TRBV5-4 12 ASSLPGGHYGYT
TRBJ2-7 TRBV29-1 9 SADRGNEQY